This T cell receptor (beta chain) was found in a study of blood T cell repertoires in COVID-19. Per the germline V gene, CDR1 is MGHRA and CDR2 is YSYEKL. V lost 1 base to trimming and J lost 7 bases, with 13 bases between them. CDR3 length: 15 residues. Method: immunoSEQ multiplex PCR; TCRdb's copy keeps in-frame clones and lacks some. In the table there are 400,000 to 550,000 clones, approximately 90% of which are singletons. This clonotype was obtained from a woman aged 18-29 years with acute COVID-19. The V gene is TRBV4-1, the J gene TRBJ1-4; D possibly corresponds to TRBD1 (5 bases). Material: PBMCs or T cells enriched from blood (not recorded which). CDR3 bases: TGCGCCAGCAGCCAAGGGAGGGGCCAAGGTGAAAAACTGTTTTTT. Translating it yields CASSQGRGQGEKLFF.